This TCR beta chain was documented in a study of T cells after yellow fever vaccination. Study details: Sorting on CD3, CD45RA, CCR7 and CD95 yielded EM, EMRA, CM and Tscm memory subsets. The study, taken as a whole, reports: Among all clonotypes, a small share was observed in both CD4 and CD8 compartments. Post-booster repertoires again held most primary-vaccination clones (about 95% CD4, roughly 88% CD8).

The trim removed 8 bases at V and 5 bases at J, leaving 12 bases unmatched. This CDR3 has 15 residues. CDR1 is SNHLY, CDR2 FYNNEI, per germline. TCRdb fed the 5' RACE reads into MiXCR, producing one record per CDR3 protein. This sample carries 14,000 or so distinct CDR3 sequences, 7.3% of them seen once, and the ten largest clones take more than 1.5%. This clonotype is classed as medium-sized. This TCR derives from a man between 18 and 29 years old who received the YFV17D yellow fever vaccine. The rearrangement joins TRBV2 to TRBJ2-5; 9 nucleotides agree with TRBD2. Sequencing used PBMCs, either bulk or a sorted T-cell subset (CD4+, CD8+, memory, or dextramer-sorted; not recorded which), obtained on the day of the yellow fever booster vaccination. CDR3 loop: CASGRSSGGGETQYF. CDR3 in DNA: TGTGCCAGCGGGCGGAGTAGCGGGGGAGGGGAGACCCAGTACTTC.